This passage covers 14 T cell receptor beta chains from one sample sequenced in a study of cytomegalovirus exposure and HLA in healthy donors. PCR employed 60 Vbeta and 13 Jbeta primers. Data came from immunoSEQ multiplex PCR; TCRdb stores just in-frame clones and leaves some out. The sample holds fewer than 250,000 clones; roughly 88% are singletons and the top ten take more than 0.6%. The material sequenced was PBMCs. The receptor set was obtained from a boy aged 2 to 10 in good health and CMV-seronegative.

The rearrangement links TRBV6-5 to TRBJ1-6; 7 positions match TRBD1. V lost 5 bases to trimming and J lost 8 bases; unmatched junction nucleotides: 6. Germline V lookup: CDR1 MNHEY, CDR2 SVGAGI. The CDR3 has 14 amino acids. The CDR3 loop is CASSETGTDSPLHF. Here the CDR3 DNA reads TGTGCCAGCAGTGAGACAGGGACTGATTCACCCCTCCACTTT.

J is TRBJ1-4 and V is TRBV5-4; unclear D gene. Germline lookup yields CDR1 SGHNT and CDR2 YYREEE (reference sequence). With 0 bases removed from V and 4 bases from J, the gap between germline ends came to 10 bases. The CDR3 consists of 15 residues. CDR3 amino acids: CASSLDAGGNEKLFF. The CDR3 coding sequence is TGTGCCAGCAGCTTGGATGCGGGAGGTAATGAAAAACTGTTTTTT.

J is TRBJ1-5 and V is TRBV27; 7 positions agree with TRBD1. The CDR3 sequence is 12 residues long. CDR1 is MNHEY, CDR2 SMNVEV, per germline (reference sequence). V shed 10 bases and J 7 bases; nucleotides not matched to a gene: 7. The CDR3, as DNA: TGTGCCACCGCGACAGGGTGGCAGCCCCAGCATTTT. Protein: CATATGWQPQHF.

The genes are TRBV4-1 and TRBJ1-1; D uncertain. The CDR3 has 14 residues. Germline V gene data show CDR1 as MGHRA and CDR2 as YSYEKL. The V gene lost 1 base and the J gene lost 0 bases, with 6 bases spanning the gap. CDR3 bases: TGCGCCAGCAGCCAAGCTCTCGTGAACACTGAAGCTTTCTTT. Translating gives CASSQALVNTEAFF.

Turning to this clone: Relative to the germline gene, one junction end is altered; a read error may explain this. V is TRBV7-9 and J is TRBJ2-6, with 7 bases fitting TRBD1. Germline CDR1 and CDR2: SEHNR and FQNEAQ (reference sequence). This CDR3 is built from 18 residues. CDR3 residues: CSSSLAGDRAAGANVLTF. As DNA, the CDR3 is TGTTCCAGCAGCTTAGCCGGCGACAGGGCCGCTGGGGCCAACGTCCTGACTTTC.

This sequence joins TRBV18 and TRBJ1-2, with 11 bases aligning to TRBD1. Germline values: CDR1 KGHSH, CDR2 LQKENI. CDR3 length equals 16 residues. The V gene end was trimmed by 0 bases and the J gene end by 8 bases; junction bases not matched to a gene: 8. The CDR3 loop reads CASSPPSGQGVVGYTF. The CDR3 DNA is TGTGCCAGCTCACCACCATCGGGACAGGGGGTGGTCGGCTACACCTTC.

The chain uses TRBV9 and TRBJ1-2, with 7 positions matching TRBD1. This CDR3 contains 14 residues. Looked up from germline, CDR1 is SGDLS and CDR2 is YYNGEE. V was pared by 4 bases and J by 2 bases, with 5 bases of the junction left unmatched. CDR3 loop: CASSLGTANYGYTF. Written as DNA, the CDR3 is TGTGCCAGCAGCCTTGGGACAGCCAACTATGGCTACACCTTC.

About this clone: Other DNA sequences in this sample translate to the same CDR3. The chain recombines TRBV30 with TRBJ1-2; TRBD1 matches 10 bases. The CDR3 is 15 residues long. V lost 3 bases to trimming and J lost 14 bases; unmatched junction nucleotides: 18. Germline-derived CDR1 and CDR2 are GTSNPN and SVGIG (reference sequence). Here the CDR3 reads CAWRITGQGRLGNTF. The CDR3 DNA reads as TGTGCCTGGAGAATAACGGGACAGGGGCGCCTTGGGAATACCTTC.

V is TRBV5-1 and J is TRBJ2-5; TRBD2 matches 7 bases. The CDR3 length is 14 residues. From germline, CDR1 is SGHRS and CDR2 YFSETQ. After removal of 4 bases from V and 5 bases from J, the junction contained 8 bases not matched to a gene. The CDR3 sequence is CASSTGLGEETQYF. The CDR3 coding sequence is TGCGCCAGCAGCACAGGACTAGGTGAGGAGACCCAGTACTTC.

V is TRBV7-9 and J is TRBJ2-3, with TRBD1 matching 9 bases. Losses at the gene ends were 2 bases for V and 1 base for J; bases not matched to a gene: 1. The CDR3 loop spans 15 amino acids. Germline CDR1 and CDR2: SEHNR and FQNEAQ (reference sequence). The CDR3 protein is CASSLRTGGTDTQYF. The CDR3 DNA reads as TGTGCCAGCAGCTTAAGGACAGGGGGCACAGATACGCAGTATTTT.

The rearrangement links TRBV11-3 to TRBJ2-5; 10 positions agree with TRBD1. The CDR3 covers 16 residues. The germline V gene has CDR1 SGHNT and CDR2 YENEEA. Trimming took 3 bases from V and 2 from J; bases not matched to a gene: 6. The CDR3 nucleotides are TGTGCCAGCAGCTTGAGGACAGGGGGTCCGCAAGAGACCCAGTACTTC. Residues: CASSLRTGGPQETQYF.

V is TRBV11-1 and J is TRBJ1-1; D is perhaps TRBD1 (5 bases). Germline V gives CDR1 SGHAT, CDR2 FQDESV (reference sequence). This CDR3 comprises 13 residues. V dropped 4 bases and J dropped 4 bases, with 10 bases sitting between them. CDR3 bases: TGTGCCAGCAGCTCACAAAGGGGCACTGAAGCTTTCTTT. It translates to CASSSQRGTEAFF.

The sample holds a few counts of this clone. The chain employs TRBV29-1 and TRBJ1-1; 7 positions match TRBD1. Germline-derived CDR1 and CDR2 are SQVTM and ANQGSEA. The CDR3 totals 14 residues. With 7 bases clipped from V and 2 bases from J, the junction kept 10 bases outside the gene matches. The CDR3 coding sequence is TGCAGCGCCAGACAGGGATCGATCAACACTGAAGCTTTCTTT. Translated: CSARQGSINTEAFF.

The gene calls are TRBV11-2 and TRBJ2-7; D is unresolved. The V gene's germline CDR1 is SGHAT and CDR2 FQNNGV. The CDR3 runs 13 residues. V dropped 4 bases and J dropped 4 bases, with 11 bases sitting between them. CDR3 sequence (DNA): TGTGCCAGCAGCTACAAAGGAGTTTACGAGCAGTACTTC. Translation gives CASSYKGVYEQYF.